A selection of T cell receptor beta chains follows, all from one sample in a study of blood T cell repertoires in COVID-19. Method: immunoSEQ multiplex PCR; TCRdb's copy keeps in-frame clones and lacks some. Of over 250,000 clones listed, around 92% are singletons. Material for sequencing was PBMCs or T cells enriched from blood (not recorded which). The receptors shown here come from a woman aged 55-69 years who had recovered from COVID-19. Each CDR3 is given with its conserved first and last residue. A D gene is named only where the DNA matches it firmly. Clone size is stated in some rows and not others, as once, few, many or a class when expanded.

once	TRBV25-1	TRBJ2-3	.	TGTGCCAGTACGAATCGACAGGTGGGAGATACGCAGTATTTT	CASTNRQVGDTQYF
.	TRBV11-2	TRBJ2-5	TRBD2	TGTGCCAGCAGCCGTATGGGAGGGAACGGGGAGACCCAGTACTTC	CASSRMGGNGETQYF
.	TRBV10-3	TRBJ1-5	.	TGTGCCATCAGTGATTGGAGGGGTCGCCATCAGCCCCAGCATTTT	CAISDWRGRHQPQHF
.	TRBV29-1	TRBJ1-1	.	TGCAGCGTTCCCCGGACAGTGAACACTGAAGCTTTCTTT	CSVPRTVNTEAFF
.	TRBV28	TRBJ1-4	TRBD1	TGTGCCAGCAGTTCAACTGGGACAGGAGAAAAACTGTTTTTT	CASSSTGTGEKLFF
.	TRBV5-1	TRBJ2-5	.	TGCGCCAGCAGCTTGACAGGCAAGCAAGAGACCCAGTACTTC	CASSLTGKQETQYF
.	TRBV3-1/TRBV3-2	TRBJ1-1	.	TGTGCCAGCAGCCAAGCCCCCAGTTGGACTGAAGCTTTCTTT	CASSQAPSWTEAFF
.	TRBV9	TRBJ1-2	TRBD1	TGTGCCAGCAGCGCCTCTACAGGGGGGTATGGCTACACCTTC	CASSASTGGYGYTF
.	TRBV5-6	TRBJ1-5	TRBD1	TGTGCCAGCAGCTTGTATCAGGGGGAGCAGCCCCAGCATTTT	CASSLYQGEQPQHF
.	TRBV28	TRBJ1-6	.	TGTGCCAGCAGTTTAAGTATAGCACCCCTCCACTTT	CASSLSIAPLHF
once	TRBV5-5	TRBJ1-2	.	TGTGCCAGCAGCTTTGCGGAAGCTAACTATGGCTACACCTTC	CASSFAEANYGYTF
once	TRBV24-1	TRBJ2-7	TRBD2	TGTGCCACCAGTCTAAGCGGGGGATACGAGCAGTACTTC	CATSLSGGYEQYF
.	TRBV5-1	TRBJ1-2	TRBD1	TGCGCCAGCAGCCGCAACCCCTCGGACAGGGCTAACTATGGCTACACCTTC	CASSRNPSDRANYGYTF
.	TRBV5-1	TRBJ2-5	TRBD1	TGCGCCAGCAGCAGTGGGACAGGCCCCGGGGAGACCCAGTACTTC	CASSSGTGPGETQYF
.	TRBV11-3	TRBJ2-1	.	TGTGCCAGCAGCTCCCTAGTACCCGAGCAGTTCTTC	CASSSLVPEQFF
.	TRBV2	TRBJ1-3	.	TGTGCCAGCAAGAGTGAGACAGTCGCGGGAAACACCATATATTTT	CASKSETVAGNTIYF
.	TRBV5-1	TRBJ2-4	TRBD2	TGCGCCAGCAGCTCACGACTAGCGGGAGCGTCCAAAAACATTCAGTACTTC	CASSSRLAGASKNIQYF
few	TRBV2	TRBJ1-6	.	TGTGCCAGCAGTGAAGACAGGTTCTATAATTCACCCCTCCACTTT	CASSEDRFYNSPLHF
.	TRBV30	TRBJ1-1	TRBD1	TGTGCCTGGAGGGCTGGGACAGCAACCTTGAACACTGAAGCTTTCTTT	CAWRAGTATLNTEAFF
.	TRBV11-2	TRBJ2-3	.	TGTGCCAGCAGCTTAGATATCGCAGGGGGCACAGATACGCAGTATTTT	CASSLDIAGGTDTQYF
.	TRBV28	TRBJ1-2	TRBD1	TGTGCCAGCAGTCCGGCCGGGACAGGGCTCTATGGCTACACCTTC	CASSPAGTGLYGYTF
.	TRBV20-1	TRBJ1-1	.	TGCAGTGCTAGTCGGGGACATATGAACACTGAAGCTTTCTTT	CSASRGHMNTEAFF
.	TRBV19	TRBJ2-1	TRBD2	TGTGCCAGTAGTTGGAGCGGGGAATACAATGAGCAGTTCTTC	CASSWSGEYNEQFF
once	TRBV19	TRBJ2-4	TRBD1	TGTGCCAGTAATCCTAGGACAGGGGTGGCTCCCAAAAACATTCAGTACTTC	CASNPRTGVAPKNIQYF
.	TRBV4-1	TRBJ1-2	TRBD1	TGCGCCAGCAGCCAAGTTGGGACAGGGGATGGCTACACCTTC	CASSQVGTGDGYTF
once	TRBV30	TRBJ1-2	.	TGTGCCTGGAGCATGACAGGAACCGGCTACACCTTC	CAWSMTGTGYTF
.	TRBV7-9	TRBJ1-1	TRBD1	TGTGCCAGCAGCTACCGACAGGGGAACACTGAAGCTTTCTTT	CASSYRQGNTEAFF
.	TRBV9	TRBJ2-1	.	TGTGCCAGCAGCGTGGCCCCGGGGGATGAGCAGTTCTTC	CASSVAPGDEQFF
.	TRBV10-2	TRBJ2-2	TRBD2	TGCGCCAGCAGTGATTCGGGGGGGGGCACCGGGGAGCTGTTTTTT	CASSDSGGGTGELFF
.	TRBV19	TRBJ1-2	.	TGTGCCAGTAGTATCAGCGGGGACTATGGCTACACCTTC	CASSISGDYGYTF
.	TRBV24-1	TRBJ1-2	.	TGTGCCACCAGTGATTTGGACAGCTATGGCTACACCTTC	CATSDLDSYGYTF
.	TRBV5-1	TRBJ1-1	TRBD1	TGCGCCAGCAGCTGGGGACAGGGGGCTGGAGAAGCTTTCTTT	CASSWGQGAGEAFF
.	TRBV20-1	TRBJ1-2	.	TGCAGTGCTATAGAGACATGGCCCTACACCTTC	CSAIETWPYTF
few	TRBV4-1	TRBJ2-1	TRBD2	TGCGCCAGCAGCCAAACCCGACTAGCGGGGGGGTCCTACAATGAGCAGTTCTTC	CASSQTRLAGGSYNEQFF
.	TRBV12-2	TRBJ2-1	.	TGTGCAAGTCGCTTATGGGCCGCGGGAGGGAAATCCTACAATGAGCAGTTCTTC	CASRLWAAGGKSYNEQFF
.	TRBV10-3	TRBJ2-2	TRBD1	TGTGCCACCAGGGACAGGGAGAACACCGGGGAGCTGTTTTTT	CATRDRENTGELFF
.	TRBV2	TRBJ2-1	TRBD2	TGTGCCAGCAGTGAACTAGCGGGGGGGCGTGAGCAGTTCTTC	CASSELAGGREQFF
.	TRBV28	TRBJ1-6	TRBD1	TGTGCCAGCAGTCTACTGAGGCTGGACAGGGGTAATTCACCCCTCCACTTT	CASSLLRLDRGNSPLHF
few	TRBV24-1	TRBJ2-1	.	TGTGCCACCGGAGGACCCGGGACTTGGAAACAGCAGTTCTTC	CATGGPGTWKQQFF
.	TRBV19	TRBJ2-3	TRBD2	TGTGCCAGCTCGAGTAAACTAGCGGGGGACACAGATACGCAGTATTTT	CASSSKLAGDTDTQYF
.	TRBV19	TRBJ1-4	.	TGTGCCAGTAGTATCGGGATGAATGAAAAACTGTTTTTT	CASSIGMNEKLFF
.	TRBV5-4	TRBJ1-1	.	TGTGCCAGCAGCTCCGGGGACGGAGGGACTGAAGCTTTCTTT	CASSSGDGGTEAFF
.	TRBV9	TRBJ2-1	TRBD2	TGTGCCAGCAGCGGCCCCTTAGCGGGACCCCCGGGGAATGAGCAGTTCTTC	CASSGPLAGPPGNEQFF
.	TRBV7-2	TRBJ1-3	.	TGTGCCAGCAGCTTATCCAAGTCTCAGTACTCTGGAAACACCATATATTTT	CASSLSKSQYSGNTIYF
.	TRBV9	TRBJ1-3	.	TGTGCCAGCAGCGTAGGGTCCGCCCAGTGGGGAAACACCATATATTTT	CASSVGSAQWGNTIYF
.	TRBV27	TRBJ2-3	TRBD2	TGTGCCAGCAGTTCACTACTAGCGGGAGGAGATACGCAGTATTTT	CASSSLLAGGDTQYF
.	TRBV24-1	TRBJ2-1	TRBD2	TGTGCCACCAGTGATGCGGGGGTTTTGGGGGATGAGCAGTTCTTC	CATSDAGVLGDEQFF
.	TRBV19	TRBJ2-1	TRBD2	TGTGCCAGTAGTATGGCTAGCGGGAGTCTCTACAATGAGCAGTTCTTC	CASSMASGSLYNEQFF
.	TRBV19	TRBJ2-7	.	TGTGCCAGTAGTATTAGGACAGCGGGGAGCTACGAGCAGTACTTC	CASSIRTAGSYEQYF
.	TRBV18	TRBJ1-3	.	TGTGCCAGCTCACCTTATGAACAGATGGACACCATATATTTT	CASSPYEQMDTIYF
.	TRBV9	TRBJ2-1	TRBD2	TGTGCCAGCAGCGGACTAGCGGGTTTATACAATGAGCAGTTCTTC	CASSGLAGLYNEQFF
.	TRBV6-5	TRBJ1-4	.	TGTGCCAGCAGTTACCGGGAGGCTAATGAAAAACTGTTTTTT	CASSYREANEKLFF
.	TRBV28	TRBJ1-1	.	TGTGCCAGCAGTCAAACAGGGAACGTGGGTGAAGCTTTCTTT	CASSQTGNVGEAFF
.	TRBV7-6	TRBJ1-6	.	TGTGCCAGCAGCTTAATGCGGTCGGGGGATTCACCCCTCCACTTT	CASSLMRSGDSPLHF
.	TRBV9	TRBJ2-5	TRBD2	TGTGCCAGCGGGCAGTCTACCGGGACTACAAGAAAAGAGACCCAGTACTTC	CASGQSTGTTRKETQYF
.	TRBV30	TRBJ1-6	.	TGTGCCTGGAGTGTAGCGGGGGCAAGTAATTCACCCCTCCACTTT	CAWSVAGASNSPLHF
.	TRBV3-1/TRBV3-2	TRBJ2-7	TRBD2	TGTGCCAGCCAAAAGCGGGAAAGCTCCTACGAGCAGTACTTC	CASQKRESSYEQYF
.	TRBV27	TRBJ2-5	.	TGTGCCAGCAGTTTAAGAGGCAGCGGGGAGACCCAGTACTTC	CASSLRGSGETQYF
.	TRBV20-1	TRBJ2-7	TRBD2	TGCAGTGCTAGTCCAGGGGCGGGAGGGACGGACGAGCAGTACTTC	CSASPGAGGTDEQYF